Below, 13 T cell receptor beta chains from the same sample are listed, as sequenced in a study of OX40 agonist ivuxolimab in advanced cancers. Measured with immunoSEQ multiplex PCR; TCRdb has only the in-frame clones, and not every one. The profile shows 15,000 to 20,000 clones, around 81% of them singletons. The sample was CD4+ or CD8+ T cells sorted from blood, taken in a trial of the OX40 agonist ivuxolimab. These receptors all stem from an adult with an advanced solid tumor such as melanoma, head and neck, liver or kidney cancer.

V and J are TRBV9 and TRBJ1-2, with D perhaps matching TRBD1 (6 bases). Per germline, CDR1 SGDLS and CDR2 YYNGEE. Trimming cost V 4 bases and J 2 bases, with 15 bases left between them. The CDR3 has 15 amino acids. The CDR3 DNA sequence: TGTGCCAGCAGCCTCGGGACATTGCCAAACTATGGCTACACCTTC. Translation gives CASSLGTLPNYGYTF.

The chain recombines TRBV6-5 with TRBJ1-2, with 9 bases identical to TRBD1. CDR1 and CDR2 (germline): MNHEY, SVGAGI. Trimming at V came to 6 bases and at J to 5 bases, leaving 7 bases not matched to a gene. The length of the CDR3 is 14 residues. DNA for the CDR3: TGTGCCAGCAGACTTCCGGGACAGGGTTATGGCTACACCTTC. It is translated as CASRLPGQGYGYTF.

The chain is built from TRBV5-6 and TRBJ2-7, with D perhaps TRBD1 (6 bases). The CDR3 length is 14 residues. Trimming took off 0 bases at V and 2 bases at J, with 9 bases between the two ends. Per germline, CDR1 SGHDT and CDR2 YYEEEE. The CDR3 spells CASSLDGDTYEQYF. The CDR3 DNA reads as TGTGCCAGCAGCTTGGATGGGGACACCTACGAGCAGTACTTC.

V gene TRBV5-1 combines with J gene TRBJ2-1, with TRBD1 matching 8 bases. The CDR3 is 14 residues long. Germline CDR1 and CDR2: SGHRS and YFSETQ. Germline trimming cut 4 bases from V and 3 bases from J; bases unmatched to any gene: 3. CDR3 loop: CASSLGQDYNEQFF. In DNA, the CDR3 is TGCGCCAGCAGCCTGGGACAGGACTACAATGAGCAGTTCTTC.

Details on this clone: Mismatch with germline at one junction end may stem from a read error. The rearrangement joins TRBV7-3 to TRBJ2-2; tentative D call: TRBD1 (5 bases). The CDR3 is 14 residues long. From germline, CDR1 is SGHTA and CDR2 FQGTGA. CDR3 region: CASSLGQLTRELFF. The DNA for the CDR3 is TGTGCCAGCAGCTTGGGGCAACTCACCAGGGAGCTGTTTTTT.

This clone was counted between two and nine times. The J gene is TRBJ2-3, the V gene TRBV18; no reliable D call. The germline V gene has CDR1 KGHSH and CDR2 LQKENI. The CDR3 contains 15 residues. V was shortened by 0 bases and J by 2 bases, with 9 bases between the two germline ends. Here the CDR3 reads CASSPPTTATDTQYF. Written as DNA, the CDR3 is TGTGCCAGCTCACCACCGACAACAGCCACAGATACGCAGTATTTT. The entire variable domain, with the rest obtained from reference TRBV18 and TRBJ2-3, is as follows: NAGVMQNPRHLVRRRGQEARLRCSPMKGHSHVYWYRQLPEEGLKFMVYLQKENIIDESGMPKERFSAEFPKEGPSILRIQQVVRGDSAAYFCASSPPTTATDTQYFGPGTRLTVL.

J is TRBJ2-1 and V is TRBV6-5; possibly TRBD1 for D (6 bases). V gave up 6 bases and J gave up 5 bases, with 17 bases separating them. Germline-derived CDR1 and CDR2 are MNHEY and SVGAGI. The CDR3 has 15 residues. Written as DNA, the CDR3 is TGTGCCAGCAGCCGCACCCCAGGGGCGGACAATGAGCAGTTCTTC. Translating it yields CASSRTPGADNEQFF.

This chain joins TRBV4-2 and TRBJ2-1; no clear D gene. V was pared by 1 base and J by 6 bases, with 10 bases between. Germline V gene sequence: CDR1 LGHNA, CDR2 YNFKEQ. The CDR3 is 14 residues long. CDR3 nucleotides: TGTGCCAGCAGCCAAGTCGCCAGCCTCAATGAGCAGTTCTTC. It yields the protein CASSQVASLNEQFF.

This clone was picked up one time. The V call is TRBV5-1, the J call TRBJ1-5, with 8 bases fitting TRBD1. Unmatched junction bases numbered 9, after V lost 4 bases and J lost 6 bases. The CDR3 extends over 15 amino acids. Germline V CDR1 and CDR2: SGHRS, YFSETQ. DNA for the CDR3: TGCGCCAGCAGCCCCGGACAGGGTGCGGGTCAGCCCCAGCATTTT. This translates into CASSPGQGAGQPQHF.

The chain is built from TRBV5-4 and TRBJ2-1; 14 bases line up with TRBD2. CDR1 is SGHNT and CDR2 is YYREEE in the germline V gene (reference sequence). J lost 9 bases, V lost 0 bases, and 5 bases had no gene match. This CDR3 is 16 amino acids long. CDR3 bases: TGTGCCAGCAGCTTGGTCGGGACTAGCGGGAGAGTTGAGCAGTTCTTC. This codes for CASSLVGTSGRVEQFF.

This rearrangement joins TRBV5-5 to TRBJ2-2, with D possibly matching TRBD2 (6 bases). The CDR3 runs 15 residues. In germline, CDR1 is SGHKS, CDR2 YYEKEE (reference sequence). The V end was cut by 5 bases, the J end by 5 bases, with 16 bases between. The CDR3 spells CASSPVAAGTGELFF. The CDR3 nucleotides read TGTGCCAGCAGTCCCGTGGCGGCGGGGACCGGGGAGCTGTTTTTT.

This sequence joins TRBV11-2 and TRBJ2-1; 7 bases are a match to TRBD1. Unmatched junction bases numbered 9, after V lost 4 bases and J lost 6 bases. The CDR3 runs 15 residues. The V gene's germline CDR1 is SGHAT and CDR2 FQNNGV. As DNA, the CDR3 is TGTGCCAGCAGCTCACCAGGGGGTATTGTCAATGAGCAGTTCTTC. It yields the protein CASSSPGGIVNEQFF.

The chain links TRBV25-1 to TRBJ1-1; 8 bases map to TRBD1. This CDR3 comprises 13 residues. Germline V lookup: CDR1 MGHDK, CDR2 SYGVNS. Germline trimming cut 8 bases from V and 6 bases from J; bases unmatched to any gene: 8. Written as DNA, the CDR3 is TGTGCCAGCGTCAACCAGGGGGCGTCTGAAGCTTTCTTT. Encoded protein: CASVNQGASEAFF.